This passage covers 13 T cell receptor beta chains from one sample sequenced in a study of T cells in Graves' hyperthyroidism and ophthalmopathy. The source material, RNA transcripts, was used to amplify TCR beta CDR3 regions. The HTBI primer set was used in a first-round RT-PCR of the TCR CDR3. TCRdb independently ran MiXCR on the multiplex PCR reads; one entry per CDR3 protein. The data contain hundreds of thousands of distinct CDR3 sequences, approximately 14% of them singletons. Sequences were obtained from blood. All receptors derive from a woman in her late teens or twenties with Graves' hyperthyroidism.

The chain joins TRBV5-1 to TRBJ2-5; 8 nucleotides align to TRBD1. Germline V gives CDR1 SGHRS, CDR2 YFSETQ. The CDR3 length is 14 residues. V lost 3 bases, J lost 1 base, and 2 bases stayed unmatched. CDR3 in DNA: TGCGCCAGCAGCTCGACAGGGGCCCAAGAGACCCAGTACTTC. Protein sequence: CASSSTGAQETQYF.

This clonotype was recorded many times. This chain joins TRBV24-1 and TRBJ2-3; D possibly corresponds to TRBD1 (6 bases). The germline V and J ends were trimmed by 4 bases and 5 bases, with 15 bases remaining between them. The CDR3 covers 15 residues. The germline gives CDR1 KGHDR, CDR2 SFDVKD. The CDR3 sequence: CATSDPMTGIDTQYF. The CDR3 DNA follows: TGTGCCACCAGTGACCCAATGACAGGCATAGATACGCAGTATTTT.

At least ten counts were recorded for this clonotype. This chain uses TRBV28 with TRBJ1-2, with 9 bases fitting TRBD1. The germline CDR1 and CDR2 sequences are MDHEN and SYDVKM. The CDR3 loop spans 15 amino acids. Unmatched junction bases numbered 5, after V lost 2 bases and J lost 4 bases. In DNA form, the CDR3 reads TGTGCCAGCAGTTTAACACAGGGGGCCTTCTATGGCTACACCTTC. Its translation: CASSLTQGAFYGYTF.

CDR3 protein: CASRHAGANVLTF. The CDR3 DNA is TGTGCCAGCAGACACGCTGGGGCCAACGTCCTGACTTTC. The chain recombines TRBV7-3 with TRBJ2-6; D remains unclear. Germline V lookup: CDR1 SGHTA, CDR2 FQGTGA. V lost 6 bases, J lost 2 bases, and 5 bases lay in between. CDR3 length: 13 residues.

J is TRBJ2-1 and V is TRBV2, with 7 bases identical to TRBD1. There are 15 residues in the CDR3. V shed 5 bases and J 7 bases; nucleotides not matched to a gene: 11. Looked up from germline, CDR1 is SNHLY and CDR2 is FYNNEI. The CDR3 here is CASSLSGTARNEQFF. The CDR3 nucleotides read TGTGCCAGCAGTTTATCGGGGACAGCGCGTAATGAGCAGTTCTTC.

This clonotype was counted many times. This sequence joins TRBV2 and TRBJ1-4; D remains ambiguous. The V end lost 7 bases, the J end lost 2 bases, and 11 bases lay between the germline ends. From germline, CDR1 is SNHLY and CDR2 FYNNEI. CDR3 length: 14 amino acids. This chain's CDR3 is CASIVEETNEKLFF. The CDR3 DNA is TGTGCCAGCATAGTCGAGGAGACTAATGAAAAACTGTTTTTT.

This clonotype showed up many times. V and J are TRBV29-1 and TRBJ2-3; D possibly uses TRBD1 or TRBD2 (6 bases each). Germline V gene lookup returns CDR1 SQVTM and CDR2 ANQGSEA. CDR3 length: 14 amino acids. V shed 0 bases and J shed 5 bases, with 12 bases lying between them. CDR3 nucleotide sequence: TGCAGCGTTGAAGAAGGCAGGGGAGGAGATACGCAGTATTTT. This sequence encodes CSVEEGRGGDTQYF.

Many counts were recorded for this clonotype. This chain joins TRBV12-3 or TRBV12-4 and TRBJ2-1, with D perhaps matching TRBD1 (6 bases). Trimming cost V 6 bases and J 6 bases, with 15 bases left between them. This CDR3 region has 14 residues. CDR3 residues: CASRPPTGRNEQFF. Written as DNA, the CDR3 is TGTGCCAGCAGACCTCCGACAGGACGCAATGAGCAGTTCTTC.

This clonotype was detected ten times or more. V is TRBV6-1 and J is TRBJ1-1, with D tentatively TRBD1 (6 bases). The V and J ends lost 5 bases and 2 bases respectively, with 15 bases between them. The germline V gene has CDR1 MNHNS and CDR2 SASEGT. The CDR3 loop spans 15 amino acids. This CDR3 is CASSYATGRNTEAFF. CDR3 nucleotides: TGTGCCAGCAGTTACGCCACAGGGCGCAACACTGAAGCTTTCTTT.

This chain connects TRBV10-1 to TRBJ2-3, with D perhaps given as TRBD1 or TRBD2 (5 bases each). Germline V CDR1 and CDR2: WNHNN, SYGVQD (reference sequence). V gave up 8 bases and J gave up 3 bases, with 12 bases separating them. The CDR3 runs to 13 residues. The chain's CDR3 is CASSGTLTDTQYF. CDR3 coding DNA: TGCGCCAGCTCCGGGACCCTTACAGATACGCAGTATTTT.

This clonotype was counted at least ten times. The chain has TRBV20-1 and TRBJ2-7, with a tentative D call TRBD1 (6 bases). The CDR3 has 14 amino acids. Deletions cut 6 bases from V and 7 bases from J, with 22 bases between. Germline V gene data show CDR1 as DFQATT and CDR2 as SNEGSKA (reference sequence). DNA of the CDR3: TGCAGTGCCCCGGCGGCAGGGGTATTTGGGGAGCAGTACTTC. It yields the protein CSAPAAGVFGEQYF.

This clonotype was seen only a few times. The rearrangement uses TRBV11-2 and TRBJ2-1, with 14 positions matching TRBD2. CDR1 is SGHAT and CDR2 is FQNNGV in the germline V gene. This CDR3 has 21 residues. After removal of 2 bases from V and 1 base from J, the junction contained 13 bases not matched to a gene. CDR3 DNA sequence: TGTGCCAGCAGCTTAACCCCCGGGACTAGCGGGAGAAGTGGGTCCTACAATGAGCAGTTCTTC. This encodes CASSLTPGTSGRSGSYNEQFF.

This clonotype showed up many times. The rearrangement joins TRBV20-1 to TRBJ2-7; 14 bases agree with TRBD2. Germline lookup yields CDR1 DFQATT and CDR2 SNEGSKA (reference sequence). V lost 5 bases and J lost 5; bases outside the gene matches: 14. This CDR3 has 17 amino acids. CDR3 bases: TGCAGTGCTCCGAGACTAGCGGGAGGGCCACGTGTCCACGAGCAGTACTTC. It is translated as CSAPRLAGGPRVHEQYF.